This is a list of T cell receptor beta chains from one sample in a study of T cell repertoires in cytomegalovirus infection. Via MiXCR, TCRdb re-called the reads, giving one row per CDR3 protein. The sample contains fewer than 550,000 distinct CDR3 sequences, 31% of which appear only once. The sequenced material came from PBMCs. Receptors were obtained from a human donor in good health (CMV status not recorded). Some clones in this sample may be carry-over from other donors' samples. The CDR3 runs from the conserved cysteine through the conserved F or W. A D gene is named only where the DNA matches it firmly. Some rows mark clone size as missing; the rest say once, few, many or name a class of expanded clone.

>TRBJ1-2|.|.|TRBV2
CASSDGGPLYYGYTF
TGTGCCAGCAGTGATGGGGGGCCCCTATACTATGGCTACACCTTC
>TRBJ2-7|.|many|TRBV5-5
CASSAETELTDPPYEQYF
TGTGCCAGCAGCGCCGAGACAGAGCTAACGGACCCCCCCTACGAGCAGTACTTC
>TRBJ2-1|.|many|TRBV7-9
CASSSRSTSNEQFF
TGTGCCAGCAGCTCACGGTCGACTAGCAATGAGCAGTTCTTC
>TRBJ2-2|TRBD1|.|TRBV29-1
CSVEWDRDDGELFF
TGCAGCGTTGAATGGGACAGGGATGACGGGGAGCTGTTTTTT
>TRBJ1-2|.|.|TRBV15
CATSGGGVGYVYTF
TGTGCCACCAGCGGGGGCGGAGTAGGATATGTCTACACCTTC
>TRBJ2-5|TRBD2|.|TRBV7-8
CASSKDQRGGETQYF
TGTGCCAGCAGCAAGGATCAGCGGGGAGGGGAGACCCAGTACTTC
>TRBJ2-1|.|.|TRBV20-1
CSARDGLWDEQFF
TGCAGTGCTAGGGACGGGCTTTGGGATGAGCAGTTCTTC
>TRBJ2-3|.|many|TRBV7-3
CASSPFGTDTQYF
TGTGCCAGCAGCCCATTTGGCACAGATACGCAGTATTTT
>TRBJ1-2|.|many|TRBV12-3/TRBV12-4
CASSLVMGGPRGGYTF
TGTGCCAGCAGTTTAGTTATGGGCGGTCCCCGTGGGGGCTACACCTTC
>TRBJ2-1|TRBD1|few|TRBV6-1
CASAWDRGINEQFF
TGTGCCAGCGCGTGGGACAGGGGGATCAATGAGCAGTTCTTC
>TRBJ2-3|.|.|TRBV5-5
CASSLIDIFRDTLGPDTQYF
TGTGCCAGCAGCCTGATCGACATATTCCGGGACACATTGGGCCCAGATACGCAGTATTTT
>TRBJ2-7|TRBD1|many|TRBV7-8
CASSLAGQGVGEQYF
TGTGCCAGCAGCTTAGCGGGACAGGGGGTGGGAGAGCAGTACTTC
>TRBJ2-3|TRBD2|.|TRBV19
CASSIAGTTDTQYF
TGTGCCAGTTCTATAGCGGGGACCACAGATACGCAGTATTTT
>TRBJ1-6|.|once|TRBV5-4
CASSSRTGGSPLHF
TGTGCCAGCAGCTCCAGGACCGGGGGTTCACCCCTCCACTTT
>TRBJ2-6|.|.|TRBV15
CATSKGDSSGANVLTF
TGTGCCACCAGCAAGGGAGATAGCTCTGGGGCCAACGTCCTGACTTTC
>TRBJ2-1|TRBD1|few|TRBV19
CDEDRGFYNEQFF
TGTGACGAGGACAGGGGGTTTTACAATGAGCAGTTCTTC
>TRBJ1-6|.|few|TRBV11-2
CASSLSKGYNSPLHF
TGTGCCAGCAGCTTATCAAAAGGGTATAATTCACCCCTCCACTTT
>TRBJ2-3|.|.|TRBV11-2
CVSLAYPTDTQYF
TGTGTGTCCCTAGCGTACCCCACAGATACGCAGTATTTT
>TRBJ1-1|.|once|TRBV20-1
CSALDTNTEAFF
TGCAGTGCCCTAGACACTAACACTGAAGCTTTCTTT
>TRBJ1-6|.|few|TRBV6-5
CASRRDGLINSPLHF
TGTGCCAGCAGACGGGACGGATTGATTAATTCACCCCTCCACTTT
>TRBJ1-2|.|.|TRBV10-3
CAISDTYNYGYTF
TGTGCCATCAGTGACACCTATAACTATGGCTACACCTTC
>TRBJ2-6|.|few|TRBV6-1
CASKQVRRSGANVLTF
TGTGCCAGCAAGCAGGTCCGGAGATCTGGGGCCAACGTCCTGACTTTC
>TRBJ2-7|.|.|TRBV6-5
CASSYWGSEQYF
TGTGCCAGCAGTTACTGGGGAAGCGAGCAGTACTTC
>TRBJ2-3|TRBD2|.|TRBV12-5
CASAPGGTDTQYF
TGTGCTAGTGCGCCGGGAGGGACAGATACGCAGTATTTT
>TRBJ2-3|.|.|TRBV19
CATQDPGRSTNQKDTQYF
TGTGCCACCCAGGACCCGGGACGGAGCACAAATCAGAAAGATACGCAGTATTTT
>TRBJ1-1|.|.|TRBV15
CATSRDLMGTTEAFF
TGTGCCACCAGCAGAGATCTAATGGGGACCACTGAAGCTTTCTTT
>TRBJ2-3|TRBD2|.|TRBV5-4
CASSLAGLAGDWDTQYF
TGTGCCAGCAGCTTGGCCGGCTTAGCGGGGGATTGGGATACGCAGTATTTT
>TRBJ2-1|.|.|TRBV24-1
CATSGWYEQFF
TGTGCCACCAGTGGCTGGTATGAGCAGTTCTTC
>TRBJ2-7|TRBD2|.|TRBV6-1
CASSEVSSGAYEQYF
TGTGCCAGCAGTGAAGTTAGTAGCGGGGCCTACGAGCAGTACTTC
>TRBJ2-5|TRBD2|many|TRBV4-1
CASRQTSSGGAAAETQYF
TGCGCCAGCAGACAAACGTCTAGCGGGGGGGCTGCGGCGGAGACCCAGTACTTC
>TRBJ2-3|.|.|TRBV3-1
CASSQVLAITDTQYF
TGTGCCAGCAGCCAAGTTCTTGCTATCACAGATACGCAGTATTTT
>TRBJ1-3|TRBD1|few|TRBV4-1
CASSQVSRTGENTIYF
TGCGCCAGCAGCCAAGTCAGCCGGACAGGGGAAAACACCATATATTTT
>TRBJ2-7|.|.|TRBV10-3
CATWNSADYEQSF
TGTGCCACCTGGAATTCGGCCGACTACGAGCAGTCCTTC
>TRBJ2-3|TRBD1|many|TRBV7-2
CASSADRGRTDTQYF
TGTGCCAGCAGCGCCGACAGGGGGCGGACAGATACGCAGTATTTT